This T cell receptor (beta chain) was sequenced during a study of CD8+CD57+ T cells in acquired aplastic anemia. Overall study findings and caveats: Found in both controls and patients were about 30 CD8+ CDR3 sequences.

The CDR3 consists of 16 residues. V lost 0 bases to trimming and J lost 4 bases; unmatched junction nucleotides: 5. Germline V gene data show CDR1 as LNHNV and CDR2 as YYDKDF (reference sequence). The sample holds a few counts of this clonotype. What it recognizes is unknown. Patients selected for sequencing had displayed CD8+CD57+ cell expansion by flow cytometry. Each patient had severe acquired aplastic anemia. TCR beta VDJ and CDR3 profiling used genomic DNA as template. MiXCR was run by TCRdb on the reads, yielding one entry per CDR3 protein. This sample has fewer than 250,000 distinct CDR3 sequences, with approximately 50% found just once.

The chain links TRBV15 to TRBJ2-3; 9 bases fit TRBD2. The source material was sorted CD4+, CD8+, or CD8+CD57+ T cells (not recorded which) from PBMCs. The sequence was obtained from a human donor with aplastic anemia. The CDR3 DNA sequence: TGTGCCACCAGCAGAGACAGGCGGGGGGGCCCAGATACGCAGTATTTT. This sequence encodes CATSRDRRGGPDTQYF.